Presented here are 24 T cell receptor beta chains from one specimen sequenced in a study of T cell changes during pregnancy in multiple sclerosis. Clones were sequenced by immunoSEQ multiplex PCR, and TCRdb holds only the in-frame ones, with some missing. Here the sample spans 50,000 or so clones, under 95% being singletons. Sequenced material: CD4+ T cells from peripheral blood mononuclear cells, taken in the second trimester of pregnancy. These receptor sequences come from a female donor with multiple sclerosis, enrolled in a pregnancy study.

The J gene is TRBJ2-1, the V gene TRBV25-1; D ambiguous. CDR1 MGHDK and CDR2 SYGVNS come from the germline V gene. V was clipped by 2 bases and J by 4 bases, with 9 bases between them. This CDR3 contains 14 residues. The CDR3 region is CASSERLDYNEQFF. The CDR3 nucleotides are TGTGCCAGCAGTGAACGTCTAGATTACAATGAGCAGTTCTTC.

V and J are TRBV6-5 and TRBJ1-4, with TRBD1 as a possible D gene (5 bases). The germline CDR1 and CDR2 sequences are MNHEY and SVGAGI. The CDR3 has 14 amino acids. V lost 8 bases to trimming and J lost 8 bases, with 18 bases between them. The CDR3 region is CASQGRQGREKLFF. The CDR3 nucleotides read TGTGCCAGCCAAGGGAGGCAGGGTCGCGAAAAACTGTTTTTT.

The chain uses TRBV6-5 and TRBJ2-3, with 10 bases aligning to TRBD2. The CDR3 runs to 15 residues. Germline V gene sequence: CDR1 MNHEY, CDR2 SVGAGI. After removal of 10 bases from V and 6 bases from J, the junction contained 13 bases not matched to a gene. Here the CDR3 reads CATTRGSGGADTQYF. The DNA for the CDR3 is TGTGCCACGACCCGGGGAAGCGGGGGGGCGGATACGCAGTATTTT.

This clone was observed a handful of times. The V and J genes are TRBV5-4 and TRBJ2-7; 7 bases line up with TRBD1. Germline V lookup: CDR1 SGHNT, CDR2 YYREEE (reference sequence). V lost 3 bases and J lost 3; bases outside the gene matches: 15. The CDR3 is 17 residues long. The CDR3 DNA reads as TGTGCCAGCAGCTCCGGGACAGTGGCGCCCAATGTCTACGAGCAGTACTTC. It yields the protein CASSSGTVAPNVYEQYF.

This clone was detected only once. This chain uses TRBV7-3 with TRBJ1-6, with 10 positions matching TRBD1. CDR3 length: 14 residues. V shed 5 bases and J 6 bases; nucleotides not matched to a gene: 1. CDR1 is SGHTA, CDR2 FQGTGA, per germline. The CDR3 region is CASSRDRGNSPLHF. The CDR3 coding sequence is TGTGCCAGCAGCCGGGACAGGGGTAATTCACCCCTCCACTTT.

The V and J genes are TRBV18 and TRBJ1-6, with 8 bases lining up with TRBD1. Germline V gene lookup returns CDR1 KGHSH and CDR2 LQKENI. V was pared by 8 bases and J by 10 bases, with 10 bases of the junction left unmatched. The CDR3 totals 14 residues. The CDR3 sequence: CASTPQGAGSPLHF. CDR3 bases: TGTGCCAGCACTCCTCAGGGGGCTGGATCACCCCTCCACTTT. Combining the CDR3 with reference TRBV18 and TRBJ1-6 gives the whole variable domain NAGVMQNPRHLVRRRGQEARLRCSPMKGHSHVYWYRQLPEEGLKFMVYLQKENIIDESGMPKERFSAEFPKEGPSILRIQQVVRGDSAAYFCASTPQGAGSPLHFGNGTRLTVT.

The rearrangement uses TRBV7-3 and TRBJ2-2, with 13 bases that match TRBD2. CDR3 length: 17 amino acids. V gave up 6 bases and J gave up 1 base; unmatched junction bases: 5. CDR1 and CDR2 from the germline V gene are SGHTA and FQGTGA. The CDR3 sequence is CASSLLAGGQNTGELFF. CDR3 sequence (DNA): TGTGCCAGCAGTCTACTAGCGGGGGGGCAGAACACCGGGGAGCTGTTTTTT. The whole variable domain, filled in from reference TRBV7-3 and TRBJ2-2, reads GAGVSQTPSNKVTEKGKYVELRCDPISGHTALYWYRQSLGQGPEFLIYFQGTGAADDSGLPNDRFFAVRPEGSVSTLKIQRTERGDSAVYLCASSLLAGGQNTGELFFGEGSRLTVL.

This clone has just one count. V is TRBV7-3 and J is TRBJ1-1, with TRBD1 as a possible D gene (5 bases). Trimming removed 5 bases at V and 3 bases at J, with 13 bases between. This CDR3 contains 14 residues. From germline, CDR1 is SGHTA and CDR2 FQGTGA. The CDR3 nucleotides read TGTGCCAGCAGCCAACAGGTTTCGGACACTGAAGCTTTCTTT. It yields the protein CASSQQVSDTEAFF.

CDR3 DNA sequence: TGTGCCAGCAGCTTAGGAGGGGGTTGGGCAAACACCATATATTTT. Protein product: CASSLGGGWANTIYF. V and J are TRBV7-2 and TRBJ1-3; tentative D call: TRBD1 (6 bases). The CDR3 spans 15 residues. The germline V gene has CDR1 SGHTA and CDR2 FQGNSA. The V and J ends lost 1 base and 6 bases respectively, with 13 bases between them.

The rearrangement uses TRBV5-1 and TRBJ2-1, with TRBD1 matching 11 bases. CDR3 length: 15 amino acids. Per germline, CDR1 SGHRS and CDR2 YFSETQ. V dropped 4 bases and J dropped 3; count of bases not matched to a gene: 3. The CDR3 sequence is CASSPDRGLYNEQFF. CDR3 coding DNA: TGCGCCAGCAGCCCGGACAGGGGGCTCTACAATGAGCAGTTCTTC.

This rearrangement joins TRBV9 to TRBJ2-1; the match to TRBD2 covers 8 bases. The CDR3 covers 16 residues. Looked up from germline, CDR1 is SGDLS and CDR2 is YYNGEE. The ends lost 6 bases at V and 1 base at J; junction bases unmatched: 9. This CDR3 reads CASTTGAGASYNEQFF. CDR3 in DNA: TGTGCCAGCACCACGGGAGCGGGGGCATCCTACAATGAGCAGTTCTTC.

In the case of this clone: Other DNA sequences in the sample encode the same CDR3. This sequence joins TRBV2 and TRBJ1-1; TRBD1 matches at 7 bases. Trimming cost V 5 bases and J 1 base; bases outside gene matches: 1. Germline V gene data show CDR1 as SNHLY and CDR2 as FYNNEI. There are 13 residues in the CDR3. The CDR3 sequence is CASSRQGNTEAFF. CDR3 nucleotides: TGTGCCAGCAGTCGACAGGGGAACACTGAAGCTTTCTTT.

The chain links TRBV5-4 to TRBJ1-2, with 9 bases identical to TRBD1. J gave up 1 base and V 2 bases, and 6 bases lay outside the gene matches. The CDR3 runs 16 residues. Germline V gene lookup returns CDR1 SGHNT and CDR2 YYREEE (reference sequence). The CDR3 DNA reads TGTGCCAGCAGCTTATGGGCGGGACAGGGTAACTATGGCTACACCTTC. Translation: CASSLWAGQGNYGYTF.

This clone appeared a single time. The chain recombines TRBV6-4 with TRBJ1-4; 8 bases agree with TRBD1. This CDR3 spans 15 amino acids. In germline, CDR1 is MRHNA, CDR2 SNTAGT. Trimming cost V 4 bases and J 7 bases; bases outside gene matches: 8. The CDR3 region is CASSVRQGAFEKLFF. The CDR3 coding sequence is TGTGCCAGCAGTGTCCGTCAGGGGGCTTTTGAAAAACTGTTTTTT.

The chain employs TRBV7-2 and TRBJ1-6; no clear D gene. In germline, CDR1 is SGHTA, CDR2 FQGNSA. The CDR3 sequence is 16 residues long. The V end lost 1 base, the J end lost 0 bases, and 7 bases lay between the germline ends. CDR3 in amino acids: CASSLVGSSYNSPLHF. Written as DNA, the CDR3 is TGTGCCAGCAGCTTAGTGGGGAGCTCCTATAATTCACCCCTCCACTTT.

This clone was seen only once. The chain links TRBV5-4 to TRBJ2-6; 9 bases match TRBD1. With 0 bases clipped from V and 1 base from J, the junction kept 5 bases outside the gene matches. Germline V gene sequence: CDR1 SGHNT, CDR2 YYREEE (reference sequence). The CDR3 sequence is 18 residues long. As DNA, the CDR3 is TGTGCCAGCAGCTTGGGGGGACAGGGATTGTCTGGGGCCAACGTCCTGACTTTC. Amino acid sequence: CASSLGGQGLSGANVLTF. The full variable domain, with the rest looked up from reference TRBV5-4 and TRBJ2-6, is ETGVTQSPTHLIKTRGQQVTLRCSSQSGHNTVSWYQQALGQGPQFIFQYYREEENGRGNFPPRFSGLQFPNYSSELNVNALELDDSALYLCASSLGGQGLSGANVLTFGAGSRLTVL.

The chain recombines TRBV19 with TRBJ1-4, with no clear D. Germline values: CDR1 LNHDA, CDR2 SQIVND (reference sequence). The V end lost 1 base, the J end lost 8 bases, and 11 bases lay between the germline ends. This CDR3 is built from 14 residues. The CDR3 loop reads CASSIVRGSEKLFF. CDR3 in DNA: TGTGCCAGTAGTATAGTTCGCGGCAGCGAAAAACTGTTTTTT.

For the CDR3, the DNA is TGTGCCAGTACCCCATTCGGACAAGGGGATAACTATGGCTACACCTTC. It translates to CASTPFGQGDNYGYTF. This chain links TRBV19 with TRBJ1-2, with D maybe TRBD1 (5 bases). Germline V gene sequence: CDR1 LNHDA, CDR2 SQIVND (reference sequence). This CDR3 has 16 amino acids. Between the trimmed V and J ends, which lost 7 bases and 1 base, there was a span of 19 bases.

V usage is TRBV5-1 and J usage is TRBJ2-1, with 9 bases lining up with TRBD1. The CDR3 is 14 amino acids. V lost 2 bases to trimming and J lost 13 bases; unmatched junction nucleotides: 10. The V gene's germline CDR1 is SGHRS and CDR2 YFSETQ. This CDR3 is CASSFTPGQGDQFF. CDR3 coding DNA: TGCGCCAGCAGCTTTACGCCGGGACAGGGTGACCAGTTCTTC.

This sequence joins TRBV5-4 and TRBJ2-3; 10 bases map to TRBD1. J lost 0 bases, V lost 4 bases, and 8 bases had no gene match. The germline CDR1 and CDR2 sequences are SGHNT and YYREEE (reference sequence). This CDR3 is 17 amino acids long. CDR3 DNA: TGTGCCAGCAGCCACCCGGGACAGGGGACTAGCACAGATACGCAGTATTTT. This codes for CASSHPGQGTSTDTQYF.

The gene calls are TRBV19 and TRBJ1-5, with 7 bases identical to TRBD1. From germline, CDR1 is LNHDA and CDR2 SQIVND (reference sequence). Trimming removed 3 bases from V and 4 bases from J; junction bases left unmatched: 6. CDR3 size: 15 residues. CDR3 coding DNA: TGTGCCAGTAGTATCATCGCCAGGGGGAATCAGCCCCAGCATTTT. Protein sequence: CASSIIARGNQPQHF.

The rearrangement links TRBV19 to TRBJ2-7; D is perhaps TRBD1 (6 bases). V lost 3 bases, J lost 1 base, and 13 bases lay in between. This CDR3 has 15 amino acids. CDR1 LNHDA and CDR2 SQIVND come from the germline V gene (reference sequence). CDR3 region: CASSIETGLSYEQYF. The CDR3 DNA follows: TGTGCCAGTAGTATTGAGACAGGTCTGTCCTACGAGCAGTACTTC.

The chain recombines TRBV7-2 with TRBJ2-3; 7 bases align to TRBD2. Germline trimming cut 5 bases from V and 2 bases from J; bases unmatched to any gene: 10. Germline assignment: CDR1 SGHTA and CDR2 FQGNSA. CDR3 length: 16 amino acids. The CDR3 DNA reads TGTGCCAGCAGCCCGCCTGGACGGGGGGACACAGATACGCAGTATTTT. This gives the protein CASSPPGRGDTDTQYF.

This chain uses TRBV2 with TRBJ2-7, with TRBD1 matching over 9 bases. The CDR3 is 15 amino acids. CDR1 is SNHLY, CDR2 FYNNEI, per germline. Trimming took 7 bases from V and 2 from J; bases not matched to a gene: 9. The CDR3 nucleotides read TGTGCCAGCACCCTCGCCGGGACAGGGACCTACGAGCAGTACTTC. Translated, it gives CASTLAGTGTYEQYF.